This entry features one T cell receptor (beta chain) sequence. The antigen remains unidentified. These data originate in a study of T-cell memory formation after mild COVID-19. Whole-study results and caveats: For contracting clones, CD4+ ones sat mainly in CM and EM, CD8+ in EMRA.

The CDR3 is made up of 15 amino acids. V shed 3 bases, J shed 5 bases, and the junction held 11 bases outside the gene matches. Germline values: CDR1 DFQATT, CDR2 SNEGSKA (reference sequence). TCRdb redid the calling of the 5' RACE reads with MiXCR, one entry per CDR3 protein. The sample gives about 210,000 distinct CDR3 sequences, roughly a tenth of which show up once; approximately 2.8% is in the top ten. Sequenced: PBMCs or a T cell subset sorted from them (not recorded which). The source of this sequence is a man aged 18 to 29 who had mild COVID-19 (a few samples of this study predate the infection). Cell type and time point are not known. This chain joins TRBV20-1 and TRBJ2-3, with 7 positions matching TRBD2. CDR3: CSASGAASGGDTQYF. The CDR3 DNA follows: TGCAGTGCTAGCGGTGCTGCTAGCGGAGGAGATACGCAGTATTTT.